This TCR beta chain originates from a study of blood T cell repertoires in COVID-19. From germline, CDR1 is SGHTA and CDR2 FQGNSA. The V end lost 1 base, the J end lost 6 bases, and 13 bases lay between the germline ends. The CDR3 consists of 15 residues. Libraries were prepared by immunoSEQ multiplex PCR; TCRdb keeps only in-frame clonotypes and omits some of them. The sample gives some 240,000 clones, roughly 80% of which show up once; 5.5% to 8.5% is in the top ten. The sequence was collected from a woman in her seventies with acute or convalescent COVID-19. The chain combines TRBV7-2 with TRBJ2-4, with D hard to call. Material for sequencing was peripheral blood. CDR3 coding DNA: TGTGCCAGCAGCTTAGGCCCCGCAGGCCCAAACATTCAGTACTTC. It encodes CASSLGPAGPNIQYF.